This TCR beta chain was obtained from a study of shared clonotypes between healthy human individuals. CD8 cells classed as naive were CD45RO-negative and positively selected for CCR7, excluding terminally differentiated effector memory CD45RA+ cells. Assay used: immunoSEQ multiplex PCR; TCRdb lists only in-frame clones, some missing. Found here are about 680,000 clones, 90% to 95% of them singletons; the top ten hold 24%. After removal of 4 bases from V and 3 bases from J, the junction contained 15 bases not matched to a gene. The CDR3 loop spans 19 amino acids. Germline-derived CDR1 and CDR2 are SGHDN and FVKESK.

The source material was naive CD8+ T cells sorted from blood. The source is a man under 40 in good health. The V and J genes are TRBV14 and TRBJ2-1, with TRBD2 identical over 10 bases. In DNA, the CDR3 is TGTGCCAGCAGCCCTCGGACTAGCGGAGTTCCCATGGGCTACAATGAGCAGTTCTTC. It is translated as CASSPRTSGVPMGYNEQFF.